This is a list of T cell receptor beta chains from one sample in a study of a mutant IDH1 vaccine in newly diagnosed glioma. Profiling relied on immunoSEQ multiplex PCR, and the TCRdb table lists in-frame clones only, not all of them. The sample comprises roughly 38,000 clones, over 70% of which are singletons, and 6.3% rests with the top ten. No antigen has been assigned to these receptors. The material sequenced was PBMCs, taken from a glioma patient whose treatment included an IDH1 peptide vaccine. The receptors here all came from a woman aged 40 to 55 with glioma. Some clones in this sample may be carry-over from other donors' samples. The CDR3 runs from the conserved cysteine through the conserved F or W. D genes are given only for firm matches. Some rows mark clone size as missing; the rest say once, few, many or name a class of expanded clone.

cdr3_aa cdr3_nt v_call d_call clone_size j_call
CASSFGQGGMVYGYTF TGTGCCAGCAGCTTTGGACAGGGAGGGATGGTTTATGGCTACACCTTC TRBV7-8 TRBD1 . TRBJ1-2
CASSPRGGPYEQYF TGTGCCAGCAGCCCCCGAGGGGGACCCTACGAGCAGTACTTC TRBV7-9 . . TRBJ2-7
CASSQVWHHQETQYF TGCGCCAGCAGCCAAGTTTGGCACCACCAAGAGACCCAGTACTTC TRBV4-3 . . TRBJ2-5
CATKVGTGLETQYF TGTGCCACCAAGGTTGGGACAGGGTTAGAGACCCAGTACTTC TRBV10-3 TRBD1 . TRBJ2-5
CASSFLMTEAFF TGTGCCAGCAGCTTTCTGATGACTGAAGCTTTCTTT TRBV5-6 . . TRBJ1-1
CASSFRRTSGGLDTQYF TGCGCCAGCAGCTTTAGACGGACTAGCGGGGGATTAGATACGCAGTATTTT TRBV5-1 TRBD2 . TRBJ2-3
CASRDRVVRSHGYTF TGCGCCAGCAGGGACAGGGTTGTCCGTTCGCATGGCTACACCTTC TRBV10-1 TRBD1 . TRBJ1-2
CASSWSVGGANTGELFF TGTGCCAGCAGCTGGTCCGTAGGGGGCGCGAACACCGGGGAGCTGTTTTTT TRBV5-5 TRBD1 . TRBJ2-2
CASSIMDSPIYGYTF TGTGCCAGTAGTATCATGGACAGCCCGATCTATGGCTACACCTTC TRBV19 . few TRBJ1-2
CSARLTGGEKLFF TGCAGCGCCCGTCTTACCGGAGGTGAAAAACTGTTTTTT TRBV29-1 . . TRBJ1-4
CASIPSGYNTDTQYF TGTGCCAGCATCCCTAGCGGGTACAACACAGATACGCAGTATTTT TRBV28 TRBD2 . TRBJ2-3
CASSIPTNTEAFF TGTGCCAGCTCAATCCCGACGAACACTGAAGCTTTCTTT TRBV18 . . TRBJ1-1
CASSLSTTGELFF TGTGCCAGCAGCTTGTCAACAACAGGGGAGCTGTTTTTT TRBV5-4 . . TRBJ2-2
CASSMEEWTQYF TGCGCCAGCAGCATGGAAGAGTGGACCCAGTACTTC TRBV5-1 . once TRBJ2-5
CASSLSTQSYNEQFF TGCGCCAGCAGCTTGTCTACTCAATCCTACAATGAGCAGTTCTTC TRBV5-1 . . TRBJ2-1
CASSQFDGPTYEQYF TGTGCCAGCAGCCAATTTGACGGACCTACCTACGAGCAGTACTTC TRBV16 . few TRBJ2-7
CASSKDRGSSGYTF TGTGCCAGCAGTAAGGACAGGGGGTCCTCTGGCTACACCTTC TRBV6-6 TRBD1 . TRBJ1-2
CASSPRSGIRFSPNTEAFF TGTGCCAGCAGCCCCCGATCGGGCATCAGGTTCAGCCCGAACACTGAAGCTTTCTTT TRBV7-9 . . TRBJ1-1
CASSTGSTEAFF TGTGCCAGTAGTACAGGGTCCACTGAAGCTTTCTTT TRBV19 . . TRBJ1-1
CSAVNEQYF TGCAGTGCCGTGAACGAGCAGTACTTC TRBV20-1 . . TRBJ2-7
CASSLSPHDTEAFF TGTGCCAGCAGCTTAAGTCCCCACGACACTGAAGCTTTCTTT TRBV5-5 . . TRBJ1-1
CASSKVSLADGDGRHTDTQYF TGTGCCAGCAGCAAAGTAAGTTTGGCAGACGGAGACGGGAGACACACAGATACGCAGTATTTT TRBV21-1 . . TRBJ2-3
CASSSTQGSYGYTF TGCGCCAGCAGCTCAACGCAGGGGAGCTATGGCTACACCTTC TRBV5-1 . . TRBJ1-2
CASSFVGVQREPTDTQYF TGTGCCAGCAGCTTTGTCGGTGTCCAGCGGGAGCCCACAGATACGCAGTATTTT TRBV5-6 TRBD2 . TRBJ2-3
CASRPGGYNEQFF TGTGCCAGCAGGCCCGGGGGCTACAATGAGCAGTTCTTC TRBV27 . . TRBJ2-1
CSVVTRTSGYTGELFF TGCAGCGTTGTAACCAGAACTAGCGGATACACCGGGGAGCTGTTTTTT TRBV29-1 TRBD2 . TRBJ2-2
CASTGQAPPYEQYF TGCGCCAGCACCGGACAGGCGCCGCCCTACGAGCAGTACTTC TRBV5-1 TRBD1 . TRBJ2-7
CASSYLGNTEAFF TGTGCCAGCAGTTATTTGGGGAACACTGAAGCTTTCTTT TRBV6-5 . few TRBJ1-1
CASSQELRGRTDTQYF TGCGCCAGCAGCCAAGAGCTCAGGGGGCGGACAGATACGCAGTATTTT TRBV4-3 TRBD1 . TRBJ2-3
CASSQGINQPQHF TGCGCCAGCAGCCAAGGGATCAATCAGCCCCAGCATTTT TRBV4-3 . once TRBJ1-5
CASSPGHESSGANVLTF TGTGCCAGCAGCCCGGGACACGAATCCTCTGGGGCCAACGTCCTGACTTTC TRBV5-4 . . TRBJ2-6
CASSPKGGRFGELFF TGTGCCAGCAGCCCTAAGGGGGGAAGGTTCGGGGAGCTGTTTTTT TRBV7-2 . . TRBJ2-2
CASSDQGTYEQYF TGTGCCAGCAGCGATCAGGGCACCTACGAGCAGTACTTC TRBV13 . once TRBJ2-7
CASSSLLSPLHF TGTGCCAGCAGCTCCCTCCTATCACCCCTCCACTTT TRBV7-9 . . TRBJ1-6
CASSVGAQSDEQFF TGTGCCAGCAGCGTAGGTGCACAATCAGATGAGCAGTTCTTC TRBV9 . . TRBJ2-1
CASSLLQGNTGELFF TGCGCCAGCAGCTTGCTACAGGGGAATACCGGGGAGCTGTTTTTT TRBV5-1 TRBD1 . TRBJ2-2
CASSTDRGAYGYTF TGTGCCAGCAGCACGGACAGGGGGGCCTATGGCTACACCTTC TRBV5-6 TRBD1 . TRBJ1-2
CASNYGGYEQYF TGTGCCAGCAACTATGGGGGATACGAGCAGTACTTC TRBV7-9 . . TRBJ2-7
CASSDLSVQSAEAFF TGTGCCAGCAGCGATCTTTCGGTGCAAAGCGCTGAAGCTTTCTTT TRBV2 . . TRBJ1-1
CASSQERSYNEQFF TGTGCCAGCAGCCAAGAAAGGTCCTACAATGAGCAGTTCTTC TRBV4-2 . . TRBJ2-1
CASSVTNEKLFF TGTGCCAGCTCGGTTACTAATGAAAAACTGTTTTTT TRBV7-2 . . TRBJ1-4
CASSLADRGLDQPQHF TGTGCCAGCAGCTTAGCTGACAGGGGGTTGGATCAGCCCCAGCATTTT TRBV7-8 TRBD1 . TRBJ1-5
CASSFHRDTPSGANVLTF TGTGCTAGCAGCTTCCACAGGGATACCCCCTCTGGGGCCAACGTCCTGACTTTC TRBV7-7 . . TRBJ2-6
CSVVRGEETQYF TGCAGCGTTGTAAGAGGAGAGGAGACCCAGTACTTC TRBV29-1 . . TRBJ2-5
CASSPPLDDPPDTQYF TGTGCCAGCAGCCCTCCCCTCGACGACCCGCCAGATACGCAGTATTTT TRBV7-9 . . TRBJ2-3